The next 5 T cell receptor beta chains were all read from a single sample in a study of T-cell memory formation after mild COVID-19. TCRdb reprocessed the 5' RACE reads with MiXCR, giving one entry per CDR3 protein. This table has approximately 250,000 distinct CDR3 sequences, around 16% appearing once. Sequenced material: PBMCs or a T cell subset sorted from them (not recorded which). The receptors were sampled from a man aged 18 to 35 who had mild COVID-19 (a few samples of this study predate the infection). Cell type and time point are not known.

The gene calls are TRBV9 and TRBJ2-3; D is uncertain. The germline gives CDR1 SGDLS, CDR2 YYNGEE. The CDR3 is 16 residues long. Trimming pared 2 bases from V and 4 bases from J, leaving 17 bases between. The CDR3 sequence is CASSVGPNAPADTQYF. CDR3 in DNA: TGTGCCAGCAGCGTGGGCCCGAATGCGCCGGCAGATACGCAGTATTTT.

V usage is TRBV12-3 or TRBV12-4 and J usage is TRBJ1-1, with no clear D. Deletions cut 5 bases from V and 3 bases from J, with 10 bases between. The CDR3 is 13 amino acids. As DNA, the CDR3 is TGTGCCAGCAGTCAGGTATGGGACACTGAAGCTTTCTTT. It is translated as CASSQVWDTEAFF.

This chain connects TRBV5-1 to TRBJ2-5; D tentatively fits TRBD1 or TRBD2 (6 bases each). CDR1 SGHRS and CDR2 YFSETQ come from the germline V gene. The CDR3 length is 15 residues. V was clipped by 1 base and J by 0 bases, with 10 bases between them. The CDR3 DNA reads TGCGCCAGCAGCTTGTCGGGGGCCGACCAAGAGACCCAGTACTTC. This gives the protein CASSLSGADQETQYF.

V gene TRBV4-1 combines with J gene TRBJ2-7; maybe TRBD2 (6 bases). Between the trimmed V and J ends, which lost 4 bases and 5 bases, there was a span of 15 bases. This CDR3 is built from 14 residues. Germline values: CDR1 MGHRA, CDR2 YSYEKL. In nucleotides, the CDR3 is TGCGCCAGCAGCCCGGCGGGGAGTTGGGACGAGCAGTACTTC. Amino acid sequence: CASSPAGSWDEQYF.

The CDR3 loop is CASSYPGGLQETQYF. CDR3 nucleotides: TGTGCCAGCAGTTACCCAGGGGGTCTGCAAGAGACCCAGTACTTC. The chain has TRBV6-6 and TRBJ2-5; 7 positions agree with TRBD1. CDR1 and CDR2 (germline): MNHNY, SVGAGI (reference sequence). The CDR3 extends over 15 amino acids. J lost 2 bases, V lost 2 bases, and 5 bases had no gene match.